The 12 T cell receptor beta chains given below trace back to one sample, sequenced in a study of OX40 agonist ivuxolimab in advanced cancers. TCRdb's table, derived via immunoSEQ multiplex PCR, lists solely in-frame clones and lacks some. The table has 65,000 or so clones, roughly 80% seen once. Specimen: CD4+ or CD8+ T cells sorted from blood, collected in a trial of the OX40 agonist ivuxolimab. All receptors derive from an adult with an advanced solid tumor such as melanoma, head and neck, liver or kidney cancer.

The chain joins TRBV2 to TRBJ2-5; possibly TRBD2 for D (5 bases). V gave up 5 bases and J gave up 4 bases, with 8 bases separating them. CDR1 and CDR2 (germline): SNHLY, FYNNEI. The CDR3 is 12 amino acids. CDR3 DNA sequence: TGTGCCAGCAGTCGGCGGGCAGAGACCCAGTACTTC. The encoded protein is CASSRRAETQYF.

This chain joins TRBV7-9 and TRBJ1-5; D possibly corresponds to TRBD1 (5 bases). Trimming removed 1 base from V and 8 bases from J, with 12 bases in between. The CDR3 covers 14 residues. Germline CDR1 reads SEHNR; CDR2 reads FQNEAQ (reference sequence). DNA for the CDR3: TGTGCCAGCAGCTTAGATAGGGAGGGGAAGCCCCAGCATTTT. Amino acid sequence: CASSLDREGKPQHF.

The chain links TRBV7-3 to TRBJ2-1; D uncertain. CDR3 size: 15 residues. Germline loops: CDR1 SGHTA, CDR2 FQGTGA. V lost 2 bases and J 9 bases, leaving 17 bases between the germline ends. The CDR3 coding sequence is TGTGCCAGCAGCTTATTAGCTAGTGGGAACCGTGAGCAGTTCTTC. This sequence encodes CASSLLASGNREQFF. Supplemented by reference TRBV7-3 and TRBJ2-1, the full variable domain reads GAGVSQTPSNKVTEKGKYVELRCDPISGHTALYWYRQSLGQGPEFLIYFQGTGAADDSGLPNDRFFAVRPEGSVSTLKIQRTERGDSAVYLCASSLLASGNREQFFGPGTRLTVL.

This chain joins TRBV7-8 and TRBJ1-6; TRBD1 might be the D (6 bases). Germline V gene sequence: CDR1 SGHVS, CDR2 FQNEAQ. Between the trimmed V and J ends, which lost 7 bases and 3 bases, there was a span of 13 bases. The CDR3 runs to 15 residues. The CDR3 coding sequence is TGTGCCAGCAACCCGGGGGGGCTCTATAATTCACCCCTCCACTTT. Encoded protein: CASNPGGLYNSPLHF.

CDR3 residues: CASSNSGSSETQYF. DNA for the CDR3: TGCGCCAGCAGCAATAGCGGGAGTTCAGAGACCCAGTACTTC. The chain uses TRBV5-1 and TRBJ2-5; 9 bases line up with TRBD2. This CDR3 spans 14 amino acids. Per germline, CDR1 SGHRS and CDR2 YFSETQ. The trim removed 4 bases at V and 4 bases at J, leaving 5 bases unmatched.

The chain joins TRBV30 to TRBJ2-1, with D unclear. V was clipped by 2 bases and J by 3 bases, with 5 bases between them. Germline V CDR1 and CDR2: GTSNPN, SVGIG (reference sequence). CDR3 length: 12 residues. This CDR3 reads CAWSPSYNEQFF. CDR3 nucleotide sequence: TGTGCCTGGAGTCCAAGCTACAATGAGCAGTTCTTC.

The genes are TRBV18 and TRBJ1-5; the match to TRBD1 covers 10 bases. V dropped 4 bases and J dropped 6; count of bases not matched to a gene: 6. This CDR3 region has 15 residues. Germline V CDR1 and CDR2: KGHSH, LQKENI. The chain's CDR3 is CASSLGTGAGQPQHF. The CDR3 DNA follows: TGTGCCAGCTCACTAGGGACAGGGGCAGGTCAGCCCCAGCATTTT.

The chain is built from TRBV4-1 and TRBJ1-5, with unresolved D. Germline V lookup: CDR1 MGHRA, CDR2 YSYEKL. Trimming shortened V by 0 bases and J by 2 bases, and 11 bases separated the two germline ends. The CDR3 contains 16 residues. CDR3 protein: CASSQDNALRNQPQHF. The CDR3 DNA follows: TGCGCCAGCAGCCAAGACAATGCACTCCGCAATCAGCCCCAGCATTTT.

The CDR3 coding sequence is TGCGCCAGCAGTGAGTCGGCAGCAGGGGCAGATACGCAGTATTTT. Residues: CASSESAAGADTQYF. The V and J genes are TRBV10-1 and TRBJ2-3, with a weak D call TRBD1 (6 bases). Per the germline V gene, CDR1 is WNHNN and CDR2 is SYGVQD (reference sequence). The CDR3 runs 15 residues. V was trimmed by 0 bases and J by 4 bases, leaving 11 bases between them.

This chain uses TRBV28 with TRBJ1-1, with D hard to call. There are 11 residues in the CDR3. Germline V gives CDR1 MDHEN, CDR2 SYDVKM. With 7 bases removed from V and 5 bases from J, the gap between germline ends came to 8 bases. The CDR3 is CASMRLTEAFF. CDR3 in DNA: TGTGCCAGCATGCGTTTGACTGAAGCTTTCTTT.

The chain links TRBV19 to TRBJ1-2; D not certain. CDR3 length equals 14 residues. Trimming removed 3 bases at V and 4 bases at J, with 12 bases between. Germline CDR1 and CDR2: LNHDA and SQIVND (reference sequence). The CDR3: CASSIDRDVYGYTF. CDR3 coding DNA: TGTGCCAGTAGTATTGATAGGGATGTCTATGGCTACACCTTC.

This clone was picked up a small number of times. Here the CDR3 reads CASSNPSGTSLYEQYF. For the CDR3, the DNA is TGTGCCAGCAGCAATCCCTCCGGGACTAGCCTCTACGAGCAGTACTTC. This chain uses TRBV5-4 with TRBJ2-7; 9 nucleotides agree with TRBD2. In germline, CDR1 is SGHNT, CDR2 YYREEE (reference sequence). The CDR3 is 16 amino acids. V shed 4 bases and J 3 bases; nucleotides not matched to a gene: 11.